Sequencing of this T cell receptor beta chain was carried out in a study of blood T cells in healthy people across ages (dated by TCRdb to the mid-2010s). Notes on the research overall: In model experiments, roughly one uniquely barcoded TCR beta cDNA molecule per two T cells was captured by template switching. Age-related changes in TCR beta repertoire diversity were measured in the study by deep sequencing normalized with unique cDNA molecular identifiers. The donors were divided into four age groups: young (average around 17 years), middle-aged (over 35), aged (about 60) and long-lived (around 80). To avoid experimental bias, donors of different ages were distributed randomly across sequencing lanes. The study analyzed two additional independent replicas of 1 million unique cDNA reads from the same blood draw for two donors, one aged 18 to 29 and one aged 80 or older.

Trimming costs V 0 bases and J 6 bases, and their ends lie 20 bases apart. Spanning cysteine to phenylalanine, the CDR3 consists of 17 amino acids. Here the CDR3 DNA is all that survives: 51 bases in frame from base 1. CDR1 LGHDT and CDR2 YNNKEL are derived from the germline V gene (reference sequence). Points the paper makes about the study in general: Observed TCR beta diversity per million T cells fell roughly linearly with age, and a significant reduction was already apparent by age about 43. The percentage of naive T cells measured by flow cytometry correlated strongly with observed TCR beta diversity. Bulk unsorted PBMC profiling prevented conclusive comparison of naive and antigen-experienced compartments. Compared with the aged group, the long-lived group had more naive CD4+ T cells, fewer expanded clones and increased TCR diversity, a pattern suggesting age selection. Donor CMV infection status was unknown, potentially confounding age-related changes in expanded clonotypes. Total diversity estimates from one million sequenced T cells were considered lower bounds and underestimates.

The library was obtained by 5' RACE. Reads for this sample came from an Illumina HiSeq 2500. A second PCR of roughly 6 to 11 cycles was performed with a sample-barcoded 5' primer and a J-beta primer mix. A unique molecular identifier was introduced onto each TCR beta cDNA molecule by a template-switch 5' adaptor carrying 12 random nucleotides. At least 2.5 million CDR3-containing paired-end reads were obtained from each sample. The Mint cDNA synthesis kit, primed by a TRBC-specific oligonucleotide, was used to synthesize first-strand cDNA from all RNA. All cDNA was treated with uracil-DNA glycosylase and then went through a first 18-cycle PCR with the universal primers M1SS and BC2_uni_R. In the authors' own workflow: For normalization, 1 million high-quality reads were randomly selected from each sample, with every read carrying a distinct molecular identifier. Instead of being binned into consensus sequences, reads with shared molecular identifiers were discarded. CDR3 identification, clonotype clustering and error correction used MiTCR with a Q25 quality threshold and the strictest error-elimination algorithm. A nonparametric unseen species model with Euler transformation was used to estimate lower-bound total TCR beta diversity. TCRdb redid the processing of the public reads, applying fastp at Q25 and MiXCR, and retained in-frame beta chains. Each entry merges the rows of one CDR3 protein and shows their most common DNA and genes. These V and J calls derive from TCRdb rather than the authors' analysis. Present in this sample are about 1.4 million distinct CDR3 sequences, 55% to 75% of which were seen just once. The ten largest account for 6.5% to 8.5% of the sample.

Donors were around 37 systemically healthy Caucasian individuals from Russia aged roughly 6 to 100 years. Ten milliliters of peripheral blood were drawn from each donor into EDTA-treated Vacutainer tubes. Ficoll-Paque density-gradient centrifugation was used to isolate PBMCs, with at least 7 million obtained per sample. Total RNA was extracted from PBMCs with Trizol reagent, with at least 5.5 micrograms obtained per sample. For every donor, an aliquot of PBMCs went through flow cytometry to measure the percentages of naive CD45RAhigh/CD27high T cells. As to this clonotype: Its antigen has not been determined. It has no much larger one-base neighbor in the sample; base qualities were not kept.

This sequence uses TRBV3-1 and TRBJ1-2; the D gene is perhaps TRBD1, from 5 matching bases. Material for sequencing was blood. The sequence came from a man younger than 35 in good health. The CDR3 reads CASSQDGYTAGGDGYTF. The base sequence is TGTGCCAGCAGCCAAGATGGGTACACGGCAGGAGGGGATGGCTACACCTTC.